This TCR beta chain was recorded in a study of HIV-infected patients and healthy controls (dated by TCRdb to 2013 to 2014). Study-wide context: The study tested whether deep TCR repertoire sequencing of HIV patients' small blood samples could capture immune perturbation and reconstitution.

Ten or more counts support this clonotype. Its antigen is currently not known. No base quality values were provided; no much bigger clone lies one nucleotide off. Findings and caveats that apply to the study as a whole: MAIT cell alpha-chain CDR3s were found at high frequency in healthy controls but were severely depleted in HIV+ repertoires. Roughly threefold more distinct CDR3s and higher Shannon diversity were observed in healthy control repertoires than in untreated HIV+ repertoires. Rare events from HIV-infected data received too much weight under size-matching, and comparisons were complicated by unequal numbers of distinct sequences between patients and controls. The pairing of alpha and beta chains was not determined in the samples. Only sixteen HIV-infected individuals were processed, which the authors considered a major limit on how widely the findings apply. During therapy, a significant decrease in frequency was seen for HIV-associated CDR3s, whereas no significant change was found for CMV-associated CDR3s, although most of them became more frequent. The apparent post-therapy recovery of the Gini index in HIV-infected patients was not reproduced in size-matched repertoire data. HIV-infected repertoires had significantly higher mean Gini indices than controls, possibly reflecting oligoclonality. The dynamics of distinct T-cell subpopulations could not be separated, and sequencing depth was restricted, because whole blood was used. The observed differences in diversity were not explained by the slight differences in age and sex profiles between the study cohorts. Both the Jaccard index and the count of highly shared sequences showed that healthy controls shared more CDR3s between individuals than HIV+ patients did. Mean usage differed significantly between HIV-infected patients and controls for eight alpha and eight beta V genes. HLA typing of donors was not performed in the study.

Whole blood was used without cell fractionation, so all unsorted peripheral T cells were reflected in the repertoire. Some ten uninfected healthy donors were sampled as controls, four of whom were sampled twice roughly 3 months apart. For RNA extraction, an approximately 2.3 ml sample of peripheral blood was drawn into Tempus tubes. Residual genomic DNA was removed with the TURBO-DNase kit and globin mRNA was depleted with GLOBINclear. CDR1 and CDR2 are drawn from the germline V gene: SGHTA, FQGNSA. Deletion took 5 bases off V and 7 bases off J, with a span of 11 bases between the germline ends. The CDR3 holds 12 amino acids from the cysteine to the phenylalanine. The DNA shown is the 36-base CDR3, in frame from base 1. Roughly 490 ng RNA was reverse transcribed with SuperScript III using primers against the alpha and beta constant regions. Separate alpha and beta chain libraries were generated by chain-specific third strand synthesis with multiplexing indices. The protocol used a single primer pair to amplify all rearrangements within a chain, which avoided primer bias, and attached molecular barcodes to each cDNA molecule. T4 RNA Ligase 1 joined purified cDNA to a 5' RACE adapter that carried a random hexamer and the SP2 sequencing primer site. Second strand synthesis was performed with Phusion polymerase and primed from the SP2 site, and slow temperature ramps were applied to favor optimal annealing. The 12-nucleotide barcode on each molecule comprised two random hexamer sequences, both introduced before amplification and concatenated. P5 and P7 adapter elements plus a second index were added in a short first PCR, which was followed by an approximately 21-cycle amplification PCR with P5s and P7 primers. In total the libraries went through roughly 27 PCR cycles, after which the libraries were quantified on a Qubit, sized on a Bioanalyzer, and diluted to around 4 nM. Normalized libraries were sequenced on an Illumina MiSeq with 2 x 250 paired-end kits. Into 9.5 to 10 ul Tris-Cl, the reverse transcription reactions were eluted following cleanup on MinElute columns. Adapter ligations ran for around 25 hours at 16 degrees C and were afterwards cleaned with AMPure XP beads at a 1:1 ratio. The authors' analysis ran thus. A modified Decombinator processed the demultiplexed FASTQ files and output V, J, insert and barcode information. Sequences sharing a barcode but differing from the dominant sequence were discarded as errors, and barcodes clustered at Levenshtein distance 3 were counted to estimate original cDNA molecules. For downstream analyses, the R packages ineq, vegan, igraph and RCytoscape were used, along with IMGT nomenclature and CDR3 definitions. The authors computed V gene usage over distinct sequences and counted each TCR a single time to avoid skew from clonal expansion. Similarity networks connected unique CDR3 amino acid sequences within a donor whenever two sequences differed by a single Levenshtein edit. In the repertoires, a search was made for a compiled set of published HIV-specific CDR3s (approximately 90 alpha, several hundred beta) and CMV-specific CDR3s (around 13 alpha, approximately 250 beta). Lower sequence numbers were not the cause of the decreased diversity in patients, as random subsampling to size-matched repertoires showed. TCRdb cleaned the public reads at Q25 with fastp, built clones with MiXCR and kept in-frame beta chains. Rows with a matching CDR3 protein are joined into one entry that keeps the most common DNA and genes. The V and J calls reflect TCRdb's pipeline rather than the authors' work. The table for this sample lists 18,000 or so distinct CDR3 sequences; 10% to 15% of them were counted only once. The ten biggest clones cover roughly 11% of the sample.

The receptor comes from an adult in good health. The sample was blood. The chain was built from TRBV7-2 and TRBJ1-2, with TRBD1 tentatively as D gene (6 bases match). DNA sequence: TGTGCCAGCAGCCCGGACAGCCCTGGCTACACCTTC. The encoded protein is CASSPDSPGYTF.